The source of this TCR beta chain is a study of blood T cell repertoires in COVID-19. The wider study: From T cells, B-cell-depleted T cells, or PBMCs came the material, which was cDNA or gDNA.

Only in-frame clones appear in the TCRdb table, and some are missing; sequencing was by immunoSEQ multiplex PCR. The table lists 150,000 to 190,000 clones, approximately 80% of them singletons, with approximately 0.5% in the top ten. Trimming left V 8 bases short and J 1 base short, with 6 bases between. CDR1 and CDR2 (germline): MRHNA, SNTAGT. This CDR3 is 11 amino acids long. The rearrangement uses TRBV6-4 and TRBJ2-7; D perhaps matches TRBD2 (5 bases). The sample taken for sequencing was peripheral blood. The clonotype originates from a man in his sixties with acute or convalescent COVID-19. CDR3 sequence: CASGSSYEQYF. For the CDR3, the DNA is TGTGCCAGCGGGAGTTCCTACGAGCAGTACTTC.